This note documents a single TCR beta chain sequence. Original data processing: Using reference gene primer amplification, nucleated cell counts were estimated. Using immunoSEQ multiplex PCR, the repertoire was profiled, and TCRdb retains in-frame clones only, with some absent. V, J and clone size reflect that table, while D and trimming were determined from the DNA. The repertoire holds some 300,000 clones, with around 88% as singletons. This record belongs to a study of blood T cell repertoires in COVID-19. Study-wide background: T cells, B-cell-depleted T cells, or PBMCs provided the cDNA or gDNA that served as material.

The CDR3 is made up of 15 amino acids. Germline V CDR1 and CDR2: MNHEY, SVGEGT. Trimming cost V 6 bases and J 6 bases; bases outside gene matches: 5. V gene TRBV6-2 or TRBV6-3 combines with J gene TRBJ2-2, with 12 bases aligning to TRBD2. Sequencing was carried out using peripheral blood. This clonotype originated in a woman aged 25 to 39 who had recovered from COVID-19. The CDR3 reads CASSLAGGPPGELFF. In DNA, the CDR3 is TGTGCCAGCAGCCTAGCGGGGGGGCCCCCCGGGGAGCTGTTTTTT.